This T cell receptor beta chain was found in a study of PD-1 blockade in classical Hodgkin lymphoma. Study background: It was nivolumab at 3 mg/kg, given intravenously every 2 weeks, that patients received. Study results and caveats: Possible causes of repertoire differences, disease activity or prior therapy, remain undefined.

Germline CDR1 is SGHRS and CDR2 is YFSETQ. The V end was cut by 0 bases, the J end by 7 bases, with 14 bases between. CDR3 size: 15 residues. As for this clone: Its antigen is unknown.

The patients all showed relapse after autologous stem cell transplantation, while their brentuximab vedotin exposure varied. The method was immunoSEQ multiplex PCR; TCRdb's version includes in-frame clones alone and lacks a portion of them. Of about 110,000 clones in the sample, roughly 87% were seen once. The genes are TRBV5-1 and TRBJ2-1; D not resolved. The sequence was collected from a human donor with classical Hodgkin lymphoma. Sequences were derived from peripheral blood mononuclear cells (PBMCs), sampled before the second cycle of nivolumab. The chain's CDR3 is CASSLASVLDNEQFF. CDR3 coding DNA: TGCGCCAGCAGCTTGGCTTCGGTTCTAGATAATGAGCAGTTCTTC.